Detailed here is one TCR beta chain. This entry comes from a study of blood T cell repertoires in COVID-19. Some clones are missing from TCRdb's copy, which holds only in-frame ones; the method was immunoSEQ multiplex PCR. The table has about 220,000 clones, approximately 90% seen once. Membership in each cohort depended on participant-reported clinical history. The CDR3 runs 14 residues. Looked up from germline, CDR1 is SGHNT and CDR2 is YENEEA. Trimming removed 2 bases from V and 2 bases from J, with 8 bases in between. The sequenced sample consisted of PBMCs or T cells enriched from blood (not recorded which). The chain links TRBV11-3 to TRBJ2-3; TRBD1 is a possible D gene (5 bases). This receptor was taken from a woman aged 18-29 years in a cohort exposed to, infected with or recovered from COVID-19 (not recorded which). The CDR3 DNA is TGTGCCAGCAGCTTACACAGGAACACAGATACGCAGTATTTT. Its protein is CASSLHRNTDTQYF.